A single sample gave rise to the 2 T cell receptor beta chains below, sequenced in a study of T cells in Graves' hyperthyroidism and ophthalmopathy. RNA transcripts yielded amplified TCR beta CDR3 regions. With the HTBI primer set, the TCR CDR3 went through a first round of RT-PCR. TCRdb reanalysed the multiplex PCR reads using MiXCR and keeps one entry per CDR3 protein. Of some 620,000 distinct CDR3 sequences in the sample, roughly 17% were seen once. Sequenced: blood. These receptors were taken from a woman between 25 and 40 years old with Graves' hyperthyroidism.

In this sample, this clonotype turned up a few times. This may be a read error, as it is one base from a much larger clone. This sequence joins TRBV3-1 and TRBJ2-5; TRBD1 might be the D (5 bases). The CDR3 is made up of 14 amino acids. CDR1 is LGHDT, CDR2 YNNKEL, per germline (reference sequence). The CDR3 region is CASSQGGREEIQYF. The DNA of the CDR3 is TGTGCCAGCAGCCAAGGCGGCAGGGAAGAGATCCAGTACTTC.

V and J are TRBV7-3 and TRBJ1-3, with no clear D. V was trimmed by 5 bases and J by 0 bases, leaving 20 bases between them. The CDR3 runs 18 residues. CDR1 is SGHTA and CDR2 is FQGTGA in the germline V gene. Here the CDR3 DNA reads TGTGCCAGCAGCACCCCCGCCCCGACATTTTACTCTGGAAACACCATATATTTT. Its translation: CASSTPAPTFYSGNTIYF.